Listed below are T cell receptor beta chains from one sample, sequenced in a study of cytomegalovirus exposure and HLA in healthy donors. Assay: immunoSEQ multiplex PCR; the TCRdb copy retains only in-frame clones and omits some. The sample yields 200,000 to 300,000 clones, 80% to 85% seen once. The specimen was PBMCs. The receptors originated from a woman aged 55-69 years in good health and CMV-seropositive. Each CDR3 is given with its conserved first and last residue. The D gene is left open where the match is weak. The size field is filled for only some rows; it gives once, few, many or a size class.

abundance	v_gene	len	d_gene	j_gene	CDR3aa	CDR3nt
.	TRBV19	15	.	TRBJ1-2	CASSRGREGGYGYTF	TGTGCCAGCAGCCGAGGCAGAGAAGGGGGCTATGGCTACACCTTC
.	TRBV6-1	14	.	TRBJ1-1	CASSGLLTATEAFF	TGTGCCAGCAGTGGGTTACTGACAGCGACGGAAGCTTTCTTT
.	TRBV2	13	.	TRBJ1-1	CASSEFREAEAFF	TGTGCCAGCAGTGAATTCAGGGAGGCTGAAGCTTTCTTT
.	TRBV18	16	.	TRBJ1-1	CASSPSGGDLATEAFF	TGTGCCAGCTCACCCTCTGGAGGGGATCTGGCCACTGAAGCTTTCTTT
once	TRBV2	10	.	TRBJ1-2	CAGGKYGYTF	TGTGCCGGAGGAAAATATGGCTACACCTTC
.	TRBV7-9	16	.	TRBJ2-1	CASSQGTRGDRDEQFF	TGTGCCAGCAGCCAAGGGACTCGTGGGGATAGGGATGAGCAGTTCTTC
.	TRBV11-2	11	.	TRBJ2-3	CASLTSSTQYF	TGTGCCAGTCTAACTAGCAGCACGCAGTATTTT
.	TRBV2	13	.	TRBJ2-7	CASCFSGLYEQYF	TGTGCCAGCTGTTTCAGTGGCCTTTACGAGCAGTACTTC
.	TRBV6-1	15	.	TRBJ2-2	CASTPIGQNTGELFF	TGTGCCAGCACCCCAATAGGACAGAACACCGGGGAGCTGTTTTTT
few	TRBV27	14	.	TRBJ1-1	CASSSFVGATEAFF	TGTGCCAGCAGTTCCTTCGTTGGGGCTACTGAAGCTTTCTTT
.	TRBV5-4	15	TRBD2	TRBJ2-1	CASSLKRELNNEQFF	TGTGCCAGCAGCTTGAAGCGGGAGCTAAACAATGAGCAGTTCTTC
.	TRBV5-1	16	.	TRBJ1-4	CASSPDGQGHYEKLFF	TGCGCCAGCAGCCCGGACGGTCAGGGGCATTATGAAAAACTGTTTTTT
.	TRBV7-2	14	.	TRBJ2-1	CASSPSSLPGGQFF	TGTGCCAGCAGCCCAAGCAGCCTCCCCGGGGGGCAGTTCTTC
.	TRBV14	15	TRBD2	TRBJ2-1	CASSAGTSSVNEQFF	TGTGCCAGCAGCGCCGGGACTAGCTCAGTCAATGAGCAGTTCTTC
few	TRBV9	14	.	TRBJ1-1	CASSVTGVNTEAFF	TGTGCCAGCAGCGTGACTGGTGTTAACACTGAAGCTTTCTTT
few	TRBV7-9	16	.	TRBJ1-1	CASSLRSGGMNTEAFF	TGTGCCAGCAGCTTAAGGTCGGGCGGGATGAACACTGAAGCTTTCTTT
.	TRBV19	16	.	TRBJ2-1	CASSIRGGYAYNEQFF	TGTGCCAGTAGTATTCGCGGCGGGTATGCCTACAATGAGCAGTTCTTC
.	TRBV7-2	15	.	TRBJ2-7	CASSFVGGLNYEQYF	TGTGCCAGCAGCTTTGTCGGAGGCCTAAACTACGAGCAGTACTTC
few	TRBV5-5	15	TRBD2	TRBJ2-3	CASSLQTSGRHTQYF	TGTGCCAGCAGCTTGCAGACTAGCGGGAGACATACGCAGTATTTT
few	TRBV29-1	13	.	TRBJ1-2	CSVATGANYGYTF	TGCAGCGTTGCTACAGGAGCTAACTATGGCTACACCTTC
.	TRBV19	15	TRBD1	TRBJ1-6	CASSPDRGHNSPLHF	TGTGCCAGTAGTCCCGACAGGGGGCATAATTCACCCCTCCACTTT
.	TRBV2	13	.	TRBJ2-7	CASSTPGAYEQYF	TGTGCCAGCAGTACTCCGGGGGCCTACGAGCAGTACTTC
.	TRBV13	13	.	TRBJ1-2	CASSFQGLNGYTF	TGTGCCAGCAGCTTCCAGGGGTTGAATGGCTACACCTTC
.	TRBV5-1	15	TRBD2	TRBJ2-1	CASSLVGLAANEQFF	TGCGCCAGCAGCTTGGTAGGACTAGCGGCCAATGAGCAGTTCTTC
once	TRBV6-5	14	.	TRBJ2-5	CASSSGERKETQYF	TGTGCCAGCAGTTCAGGGGAGCGGAAAGAGACCCAGTACTTC